Following are 10 T cell receptor beta chains from one sample sequenced in a study of T-cell reconstitution after alpha-beta-depleted transplantation in children. Unique molecular identifiers were incorporated into the prepared TCRbeta library. MiXCR, applied by TCRdb to the PCR reads, yields one record per CDR3 protein. The data hold over 120,000 distinct CDR3 sequences, with 8.8% observed a single time. This specimen was PBMCs, mostly from graft donor cells, taken 180 days after TCRalphabeta/CD19-depleted stem cell transplant. The receptors here all came from a female patient aged 2-9 years who had a stem cell transplant for congenital amegakaryocytic thrombocytopenia, so the T cells may come from the graft donor.

This clonotype was counted a few times. V usage is TRBV6-1 and J usage is TRBJ1-6; possibly TRBD1 for D (5 bases). Per the germline V gene, CDR1 is MNHNS and CDR2 is SASEGT. The CDR3 is 17 amino acids. V lost 7 bases and J lost 0, with 16 bases in between. The CDR3 DNA reads TGTGCCAGCACCTCCGAAGGGGAGAGCTCCTATAATTCACCCCTCCACTTT. Amino acid sequence: CASTSEGESSYNSPLHF.

This clonotype came up a few times. The chain has TRBV7-6 and TRBJ1-5; D gene uncertain. The CDR3 totals 13 residues. CDR1 and CDR2 from the germline V gene are SGHVS and FNYEAQ. Trimming pared 2 bases from V and 0 bases from J, leaving 2 bases between. CDR3 in DNA: TGTGCCAGCAGCTTACTTAGCAATCAGCCCCAGCATTTT. Translating it yields CASSLLSNQPQHF. Variable domain in full (rest from reference TRBV7-6 and TRBJ1-5): GAGVSQSPRYKVTKRGQDVALRCDPISGHVSLYWYRQALGQGPEFLTYFNYEAQQDKSGLPNDRFSAERPEGSISTLTIQRTEQRDSAMYRCASSLLSNQPQHFGDGTRLSIL.

The table lists this clonotype with many counts. The genes are TRBV20-1 and TRBJ2-1, with D unresolved. Trimming pared 4 bases from V and 6 bases from J, leaving 7 bases between. This CDR3 region has 11 residues. Germline CDR1 and CDR2: DFQATT and SNEGSKA (reference sequence). The chain's CDR3 is CSAMWANEQFF. Written as DNA, the CDR3 is TGCAGTGCTATGTGGGCCAATGAGCAGTTCTTC.

Only a few counts were recorded for this clonotype. The chain recombines TRBV6-2 or TRBV6-3 with TRBJ2-3, with unresolved D. Germline CDR1 and CDR2: MNHEY and SVGEGT. The CDR3 consists of 12 residues. Trimming stripped 3 bases from V and 5 bases from J, with 6 bases between. CDR3 nucleotide sequence: TGTGCCAGCAGTTATCCGATAGATACGCAGTATTTT. This gives the protein CASSYPIDTQYF.

About this clonotype: A much larger clone lies one base from this, so it may be a read error. The CDR3 loop reads CASSSGTGGREQFF. CDR3 coding DNA: TGCGCCAGCAGTTCCGGGACAGGGGGCAGGGAGCAGTTCTTC. The chain has TRBV10-2 and TRBJ2-1; TRBD1 agrees at 12 bases. V shed 5 bases and J 10 bases; nucleotides not matched to a gene: 6. Germline V gene data show CDR1 as WSHSY and CDR2 as SAAADI. There are 14 residues in the CDR3.

This clonotype has a count of ten or more. The chain carries TRBV20-1 and TRBJ2-1; 12 positions agree with TRBD2. Germline V gene sequence: CDR1 DFQATT, CDR2 SNEGSKA (reference sequence). This CDR3 is built from 15 residues. J lost 4 bases, V lost 4 bases, and 5 bases had no gene match. The CDR3: CSAMGLAGLYNEQFF. The DNA for the CDR3 is TGCAGTGCTATGGGACTAGCGGGCCTTTACAATGAGCAGTTCTTC.

This chain joins TRBV7-6 and TRBJ2-7, with TRBD1 matching 7 bases. The CDR3 has 14 residues. Trimming removed 0 bases from V and 6 bases from J; junction bases left unmatched: 5. CDR1 SGHVS and CDR2 FNYEAQ come from the germline V gene. The CDR3: CASSLAPSGGEQYF. In DNA, the CDR3 is TGTGCCAGCAGCTTAGCCCCATCAGGGGGCGAGCAGTACTTC.

This clonotype was recorded many times. The chain has TRBV12-5 and TRBJ2-7, with a weak D call TRBD1 (5 bases). Germline CDR1 is LGHNT and CDR2 is FRNRAP. This CDR3 spans 13 amino acids. The V end was cut by 6 bases, the J end by 0 bases, with 9 bases between. The CDR3 reads CASGLGASYEQYF. DNA of the CDR3: TGTGCTAGTGGATTAGGGGCCTCCTACGAGCAGTACTTC. Full variable domain (rest looked up from reference TRBV12-5 and TRBJ2-7): DARVTQTPRHKVTEMGQEVTMRCQPILGHNTVFWYRQTMMQGLELLAYFRNRAPLDDSGMPKDRFSAEMPDATLATLKIQPSEPRDSAVYFCASGLGASYEQYFGPGTRLTVT.

A few counts support this clonotype. The CDR3 coding sequence is TGTGCCAGCAGACCCGGGACAGGGAATTACGAGCAGTACTTC. It specifies CASRPGTGNYEQYF. This chain uses TRBV6-1 with TRBJ2-7, with TRBD1 identical over 9 bases. This CDR3 has 14 amino acids. Germline V gene sequence: CDR1 MNHNS, CDR2 SASEGT. V lost 6 bases, J lost 4 bases, and 7 bases stayed unmatched.

This clonotype has ten or more counts. J is TRBJ2-7 and V is TRBV20-1; D is perhaps TRBD2 (5 bases). CDR1 and CDR2 (germline): DFQATT, SNEGSKA (reference sequence). The CDR3 is made up of 11 amino acids. V shed 6 bases and J shed 7 bases, with 13 bases lying between them. The CDR3 coding sequence is TGCAGTGCCTATAGCGATGTTGAGCAGTACTTC. Translated: CSAYSDVEQYF.